This entry lists 9 T cell receptor beta chains sequenced from one sample in a study of CD8 T cells in Susac syndrome. RNA amounts of 0.5 to 1 ug underwent reverse transcription with random hexamers. MiXCR, applied by TCRdb to the immunoSEQ multiplex PCR reads, yields one record per CDR3 protein. The repertoire includes roughly 80,000 distinct CDR3 sequences, 94% of them detected once, and over 0.45% sits in the top ten. The sample was CD8+ T cells from PBMCs. The source is a human donor with Susac syndrome.

The rearrangement links TRBV27 to TRBJ2-3; D perhaps matches TRBD1 (5 bases). V lost 3 bases to trimming and J lost 1 base, with 11 bases between them. The germline V gene has CDR1 MNHEY and CDR2 SMNVEV (reference sequence). The CDR3 covers 15 residues. DNA of the CDR3: TGTGCCAGCAGTTTGGTCAGGGTTCGCACAGATACGCAGTATTTT. Protein sequence: CASSLVRVRTDTQYF.

The chain has TRBV9 and TRBJ1-1; 9 nucleotides align to TRBD1. The CDR3 sequence is 14 residues long. The V gene's germline CDR1 is SGDLS and CDR2 YYNGEE. V lost 3 bases to trimming and J lost 6 bases; unmatched junction nucleotides: 6. The DNA for the CDR3 is TGTGCCAGCAGCGGACAGGGGGGTATCGCTGAAGCTTTCTTT. This gives the protein CASSGQGGIAEAFF.

This clonotype was recorded once. The rearrangement links TRBV27 to TRBJ2-3; D possibly matches TRBD1 or TRBD2 (5 bases each). CDR1 is MNHEY and CDR2 is SMNVEV in the germline V gene (reference sequence). This CDR3 has 11 amino acids. V was trimmed by 8 bases and J by 7 bases, leaving 10 bases between them. The CDR3 DNA reads TGTGCCAGCCTTCGGGGCCATACGCAGTATTTT. Amino acids: CASLRGHTQYF.

The table lists this clonotype with a count of one. This rearrangement joins TRBV12-3 or TRBV12-4 to TRBJ2-1, with 8 positions matching TRBD1. J gave up 10 bases and V 8 bases, and 7 bases lay outside the gene matches. The CDR3 extends over 12 amino acids. The DNA of the CDR3 is TGTGCCAGCTTTTCAGGGGGCAGCGAGCAGTTCTTC. Its translation is CASFSGGSEQFF.

This chain joins TRBV14 and TRBJ1-1; D is unclear. The CDR3 totals 12 residues. Trimming left V 6 bases short and J 4 bases short, with 9 bases between. Germline V gene lookup returns CDR1 SGHDN and CDR2 FVKESK. CDR3 DNA: TGTGCCAGCAGTGCGTCGCGCACTGAAGCTTTCTTT. Amino acid sequence: CASSASRTEAFF. Complete variable domain (other parts from reference TRBV14 and TRBJ1-1): EAGVTQFPSHSVIEKGQTVTLRCDPISGHDNLYWYRRVMGKEIKFLLHFVKESKQDESGMPNNRFLAERTGGTYSTLKVQPAELEDSGVYFCASSASRTEAFFGQGTRLTVV.

The rearrangement uses TRBV27 and TRBJ2-1, with D hard to call. V was shortened by 3 bases and J by 8 bases, with 17 bases between the two germline ends. Germline V gene sequence: CDR1 MNHEY, CDR2 SMNVEV (reference sequence). The CDR3 runs 15 residues. The CDR3 loop is CASSFRWGGKDEQFF. In nucleotides, the CDR3 is TGTGCCAGCAGTTTTCGGTGGGGTGGTAAGGATGAGCAGTTCTTC.

This chain uses TRBV29-1 with TRBJ1-2; 10 bases align to TRBD1. The CDR3 contains 13 residues. V was pared by 3 bases and J by 5 bases, with 3 bases of the junction left unmatched. CDR1 is SQVTM, CDR2 ANQGSEA, per germline. The CDR3 here is CSVDGTGEYGYTF. Written as DNA, the CDR3 is TGCAGCGTTGACGGGACAGGGGAATATGGCTACACCTTC. Variable domain in full (rest from reference TRBV29-1 and TRBJ1-2): SAVISQKPSRDICQRGTSLTIQCQVDSQVTMMFWYRQQPGQSLTLIATANQGSEATYESGFVIDKFPISRPNLTFSTLTVSNMSPEDSSIYLCSVDGTGEYGYTFGSGTRLTVV.

J is TRBJ2-7 and V is TRBV30; D is possibly TRBD1 (6 bases). V dropped 5 bases and J dropped 1 base, with 12 bases sitting between them. Germline CDR1 is GTSNPN and CDR2 is SVGIG (reference sequence). This CDR3 contains 13 residues. CDR3 DNA sequence: TGTGCCTGGTCCGGGGACAAGTCCTACGAGCAGTACTTC. It codes for CAWSGDKSYEQYF.

The V call is TRBV11-2, the J call TRBJ1-1; the D gene is possibly TRBD1 (6 bases). V was pared by 4 bases and J by 8 bases, with 14 bases between. Germline V gives CDR1 SGHAT, CDR2 FQNNGV. The CDR3 is 13 amino acids. Here the CDR3 reads CASSSGHPIEAFF. The CDR3 nucleotides are TGTGCCAGCAGCTCGGGACATCCCATAGAAGCTTTCTTT.